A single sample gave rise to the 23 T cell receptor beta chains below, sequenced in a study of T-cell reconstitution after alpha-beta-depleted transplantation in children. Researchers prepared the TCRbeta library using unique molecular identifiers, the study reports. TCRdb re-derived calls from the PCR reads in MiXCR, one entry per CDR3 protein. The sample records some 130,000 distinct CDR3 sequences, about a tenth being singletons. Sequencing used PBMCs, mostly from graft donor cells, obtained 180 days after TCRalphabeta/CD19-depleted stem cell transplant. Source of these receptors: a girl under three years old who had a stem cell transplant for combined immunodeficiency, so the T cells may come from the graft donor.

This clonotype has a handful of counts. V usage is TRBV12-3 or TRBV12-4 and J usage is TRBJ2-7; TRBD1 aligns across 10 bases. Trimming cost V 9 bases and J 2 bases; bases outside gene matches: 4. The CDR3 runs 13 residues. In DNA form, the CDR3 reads TGTGCCAGTGCCGGGACAGGGGCCTACGAGCAGTACTTC. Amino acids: CASAGTGAYEQYF.

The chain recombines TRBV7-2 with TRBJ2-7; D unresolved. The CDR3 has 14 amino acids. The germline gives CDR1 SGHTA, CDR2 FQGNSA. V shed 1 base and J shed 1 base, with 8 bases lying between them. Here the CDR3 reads CASSLDPGSYEQYF. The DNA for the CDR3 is TGTGCCAGCAGCTTAGACCCAGGTTCCTACGAGCAGTACTTC.

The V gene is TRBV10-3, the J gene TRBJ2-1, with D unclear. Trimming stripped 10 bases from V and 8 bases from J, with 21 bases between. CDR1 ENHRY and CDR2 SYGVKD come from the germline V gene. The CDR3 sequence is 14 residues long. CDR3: CATTSTSRRDEQFF. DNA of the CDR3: TGTGCCACCACTTCCACGAGTCGACGCGATGAGCAGTTCTTC.

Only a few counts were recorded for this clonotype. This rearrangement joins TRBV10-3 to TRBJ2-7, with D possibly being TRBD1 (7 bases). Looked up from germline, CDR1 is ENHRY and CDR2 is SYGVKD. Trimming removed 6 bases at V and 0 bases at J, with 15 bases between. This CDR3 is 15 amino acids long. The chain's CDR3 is CAIRGQGGSSYEQYF. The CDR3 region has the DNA TGTGCCATCAGGGGCCAGGGGGGAAGCTCCTACGAGCAGTACTTC.

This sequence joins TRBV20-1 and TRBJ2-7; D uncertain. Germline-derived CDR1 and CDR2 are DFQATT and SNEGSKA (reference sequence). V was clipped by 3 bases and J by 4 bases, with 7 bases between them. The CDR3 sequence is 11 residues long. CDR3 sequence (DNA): TGCAGTGCTAGGGAGCTTTACGAGCAGTACTTC. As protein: CSARELYEQYF.

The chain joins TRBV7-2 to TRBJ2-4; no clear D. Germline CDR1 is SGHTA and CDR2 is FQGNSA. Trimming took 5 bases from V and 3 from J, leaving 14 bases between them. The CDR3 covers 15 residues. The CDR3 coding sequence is TGTGCCAGCAGCCCTAGACTCGTAGGCAAAAACATTCAGTACTTC. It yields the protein CASSPRLVGKNIQYF.

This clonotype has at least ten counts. The CDR3 DNA sequence: TGTGCCAGCAGTTTCGCGAGAGACAATCAGCCCCAGCATTTT. It specifies CASSFARDNQPQHF. The chain uses TRBV12-3 or TRBV12-4 and TRBJ1-5; unclear D gene. Trimming left V 3 bases short and J 3 bases short, with 9 bases between. The CDR3 extends over 14 amino acids.

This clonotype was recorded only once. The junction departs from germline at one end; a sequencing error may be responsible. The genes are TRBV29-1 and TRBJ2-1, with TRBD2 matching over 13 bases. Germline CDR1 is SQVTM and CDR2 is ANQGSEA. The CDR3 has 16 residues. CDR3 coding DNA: TGCAGCGTTGAGCCCTGGACTAGCGGGAGATGGAATGAGCACTTCTTC. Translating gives CSVEPWTSGRWNEHFF.

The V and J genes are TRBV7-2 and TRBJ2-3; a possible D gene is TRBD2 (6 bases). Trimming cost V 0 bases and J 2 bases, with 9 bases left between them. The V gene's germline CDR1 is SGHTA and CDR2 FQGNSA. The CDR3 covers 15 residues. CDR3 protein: CASSLAGGYTDTQYF. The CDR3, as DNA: TGTGCCAGCAGCTTAGCGGGAGGATACACAGATACGCAGTATTTT.

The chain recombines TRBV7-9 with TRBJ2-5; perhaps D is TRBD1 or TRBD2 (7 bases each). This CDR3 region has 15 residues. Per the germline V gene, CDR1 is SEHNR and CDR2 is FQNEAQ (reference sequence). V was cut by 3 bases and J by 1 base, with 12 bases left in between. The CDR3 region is CASSFRGGIQETQYF. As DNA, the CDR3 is TGTGCCAGCAGCTTCAGGGGGGGAATCCAAGAGACCCAGTACTTC.

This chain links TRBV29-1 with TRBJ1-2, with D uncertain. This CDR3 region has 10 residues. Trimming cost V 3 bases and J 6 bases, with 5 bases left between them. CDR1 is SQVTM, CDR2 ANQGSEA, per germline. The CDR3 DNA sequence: TGCAGCGTTGAGGGGAATGGCTACACCTTC. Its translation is CSVEGNGYTF. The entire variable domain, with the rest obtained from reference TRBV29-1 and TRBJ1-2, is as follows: SAVISQKPSRDICQRGTSLTIQCQVDSQVTMMFWYRQQPGQSLTLIATANQGSEATYESGFVIDKFPISRPNLTFSTLTVSNMSPEDSSIYLCSVEGNGYTFGSGTRLTVV.

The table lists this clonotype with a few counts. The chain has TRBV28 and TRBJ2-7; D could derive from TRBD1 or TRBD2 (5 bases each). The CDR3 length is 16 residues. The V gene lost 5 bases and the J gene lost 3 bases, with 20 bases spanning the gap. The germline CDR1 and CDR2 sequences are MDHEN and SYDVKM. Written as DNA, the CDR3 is TGTGCCAGCAGTGACGGGACGGAATATTTTGGCTACGAGCAGTACTTC. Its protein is CASSDGTEYFGYEQYF.

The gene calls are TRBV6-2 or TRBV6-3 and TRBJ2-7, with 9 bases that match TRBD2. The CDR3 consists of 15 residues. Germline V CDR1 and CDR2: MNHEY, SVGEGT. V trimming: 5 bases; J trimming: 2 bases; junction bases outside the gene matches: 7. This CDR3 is CASSPRLADTYEQYF. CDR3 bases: TGTGCCAGCAGTCCCCGACTAGCGGACACCTACGAGCAGTACTTC.

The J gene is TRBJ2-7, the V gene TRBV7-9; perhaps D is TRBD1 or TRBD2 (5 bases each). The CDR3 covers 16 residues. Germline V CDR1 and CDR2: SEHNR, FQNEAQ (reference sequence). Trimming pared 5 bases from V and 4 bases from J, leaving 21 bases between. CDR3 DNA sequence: TGTGCCAGCAGCCCCTTCGGGGCCCGAGGGGTTTACGAGCAGTACTTC. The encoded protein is CASSPFGARGVYEQYF.

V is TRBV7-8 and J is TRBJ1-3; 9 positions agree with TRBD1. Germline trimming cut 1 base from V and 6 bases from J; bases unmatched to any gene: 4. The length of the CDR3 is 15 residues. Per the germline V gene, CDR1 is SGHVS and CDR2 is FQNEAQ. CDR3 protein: CASSLVGQGTNTIYF. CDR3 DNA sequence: TGTGCCAGCAGCTTAGTCGGACAGGGGACAAACACCATATATTTT.

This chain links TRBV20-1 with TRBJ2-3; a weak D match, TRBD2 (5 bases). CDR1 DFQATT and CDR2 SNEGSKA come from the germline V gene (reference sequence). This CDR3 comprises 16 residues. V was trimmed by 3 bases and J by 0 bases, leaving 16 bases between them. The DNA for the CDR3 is TGCAGTGCTAGGCCCGGGGTTTCTCCTAGCACAGATACGCAGTATTTT. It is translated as CSARPGVSPSTDTQYF.

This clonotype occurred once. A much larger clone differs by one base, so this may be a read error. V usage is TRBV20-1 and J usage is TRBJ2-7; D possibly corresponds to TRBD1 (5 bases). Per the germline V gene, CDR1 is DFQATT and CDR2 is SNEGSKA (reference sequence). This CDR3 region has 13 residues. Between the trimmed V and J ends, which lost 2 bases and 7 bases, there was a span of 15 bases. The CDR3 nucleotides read TGCAGTGCTAGACATGGTTTACAGGAGGAGCAGTACTTC. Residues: CSARHGLQEEQYF.

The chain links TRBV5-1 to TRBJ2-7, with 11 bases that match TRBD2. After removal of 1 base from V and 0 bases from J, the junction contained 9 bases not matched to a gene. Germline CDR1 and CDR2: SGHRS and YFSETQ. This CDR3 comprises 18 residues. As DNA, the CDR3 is TGCGCCAGCAGCTTGACTAGCGGGGGAGTCAAAAGCTCCTACGAGCAGTACTTC. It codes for CASSLTSGGVKSSYEQYF.

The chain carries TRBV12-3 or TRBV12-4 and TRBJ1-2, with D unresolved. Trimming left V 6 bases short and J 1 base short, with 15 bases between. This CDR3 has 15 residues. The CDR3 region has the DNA TGTGCCAGCAGCCCGGGAGTTTTCCTTAACTATGGCTACACCTTC. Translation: CASSPGVFLNYGYTF.

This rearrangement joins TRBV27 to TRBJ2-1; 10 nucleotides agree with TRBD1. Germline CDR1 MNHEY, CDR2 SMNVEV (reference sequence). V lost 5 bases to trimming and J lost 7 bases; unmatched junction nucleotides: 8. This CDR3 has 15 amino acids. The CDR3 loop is CASSQRTGGWNEQFF. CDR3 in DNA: TGTGCCAGCAGTCAAAGGACAGGGGGGTGGAATGAGCAGTTCTTC.

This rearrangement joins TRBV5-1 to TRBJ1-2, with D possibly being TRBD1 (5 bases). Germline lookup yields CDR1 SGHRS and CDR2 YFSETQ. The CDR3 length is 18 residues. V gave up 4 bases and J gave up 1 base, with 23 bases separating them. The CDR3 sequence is CASSPFLGWGEFNYGYTF. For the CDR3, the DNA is TGCGCCAGCAGCCCCTTCCTCGGGTGGGGCGAATTTAACTATGGCTACACCTTC.

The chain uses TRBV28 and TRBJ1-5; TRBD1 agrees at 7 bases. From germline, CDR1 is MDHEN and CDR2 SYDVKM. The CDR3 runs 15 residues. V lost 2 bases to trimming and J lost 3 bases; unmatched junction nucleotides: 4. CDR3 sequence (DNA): TGTGCCAGCAGTTTAGGGACAGCCTTCAATCAGCCCCAGCATTTT. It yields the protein CASSLGTAFNQPQHF.

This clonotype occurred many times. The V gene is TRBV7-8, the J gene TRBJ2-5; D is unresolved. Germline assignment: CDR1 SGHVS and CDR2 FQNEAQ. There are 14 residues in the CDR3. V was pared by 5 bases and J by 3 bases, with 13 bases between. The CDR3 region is CASSPDPWEETQYF. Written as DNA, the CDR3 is TGTGCCAGCAGCCCTGATCCTTGGGAAGAGACCCAGTACTTC.